Listed below are T cell receptor beta chains from one sample, sequenced in a study of control samples from healthy donors and cancer patients. Data came from immunoSEQ multiplex PCR; TCRdb stores just in-frame clones and leaves some out. This sample yields roughly 100,000 clones, of which about 89% are seen a single time; 19% belongs to the top ten. Sequencing was carried out using PBMCs. These receptors originate from a man in his 60s with lung cancer. The CDR3 runs from the conserved cysteine through the conserved F or W. Fields, in order: clone size, D gene, J gene, V gene, CDR3 protein, CDR3 DNA. The D gene is left open where the match is weak. Size is stated for part of the rows, as once, few or many counts, or as a class when the clone is expanded.

-	TRBD1	TRBJ2-1	TRBV19	CASSILIGQGLKNEQFF	TGTGCCAGTAGTATCTTGATCGGACAGGGGCTGAAAAATGAGCAGTTCTTC
-	-	TRBJ2-5	TRBV5-1	CASSSLDEIETQYF	TGCGCCAGCAGCTCCCTCGACGAGATAGAGACCCAGTACTTC
-	TRBD1	TRBJ1-2	TRBV27	CAIMDRGRSYTF	TGTGCCATTATGGACAGGGGGCGGAGCTACACCTTC
-	-	TRBJ1-4	TRBV5-1	CASSWQGLNEKLFF	TGCGCCAGCAGCTGGCAGGGATTAAATGAAAAACTGTTTTTT
-	TRBD1	TRBJ2-3	TRBV6-2/TRBV6-3	CASSYRGTGFFISSTDTQYF	TGTGCCAGCAGTTACCGGGGGACAGGTTTCTTTATCTCTAGCACAGATACGCAGTATTTT
-	-	TRBJ1-1	TRBV11-2	CASSLSRVEAFF	TGTGCCAGCAGCTTAAGTCGGGTCGAGGCTTTCTTT
-	TRBD1	TRBJ1-2	TRBV27	CASSWRDRDYGYTF	TGTGCCAGCAGTTGGAGGGACAGGGATTATGGCTACACCTTC
-	-	TRBJ1-4	TRBV3-1/TRBV3-2	CASSPRDVLNEKLFF	TGTGCCAGCAGCCCCCGGGACGTTTTAAATGAAAAACTGTTTTTT
-	-	TRBJ2-1	TRBV7-3	CASSLIGYNEQFF	TGTGCCAGCAGCTTAATCGGGTACAATGAGCAGTTCTTC
-	-	TRBJ1-4	TRBV10-3	CAISPGTTEGKLFF	TGTGCCATCAGCCCCGGGACAACCGAAGGGAAACTGTTTTTT
-	TRBD1	TRBJ1-2	TRBV5-1	CASSFGTALVEGYTF	TGCGCCAGCAGCTTCGGGACAGCCCTAGTAGAGGGCTACACCTTC
-	-	TRBJ1-2	TRBV6-5	CASSEISGYGYTF	TGTGCCAGCAGCGAGATTTCGGGCTATGGCTACACCTTC
-	-	TRBJ2-1	TRBV5-6	CASSLVGGDNEQFF	TGTGCCAGCAGCTTGGTGGGTGGGGACAATGAGCAGTTCTTC
-	-	TRBJ2-5	TRBV30	CAWSVHTRETQYF	TGTGCCTGGAGTGTTCACACTAGGGAGACCCAGTACTTC
-	-	TRBJ1-1	TRBV6-5	CASRSVIQLNTEAFF	TGTGCCAGCCGTTCTGTAATACAGTTGAACACTGAAGCTTTCTTT
-	-	TRBJ1-3	TRBV9	CASSVEIGGNTIYF	TGTGCCAGCAGCGTAGAGATAGGCGGAAACACCATATATTTT
-	-	TRBJ1-1	TRBV5-1	CASSLETENTEAFF	TGCGCCAGCAGCTTGGAGACAGAGAACACTGAAGCTTTCTTT
-	-	TRBJ2-5	TRBV7-7	CASSLAGKQETQYF	TGTGCCAGCAGCTTAGCGGGAAAACAAGAGACCCAGTACTTC
-	-	TRBJ2-3	TRBV3-1/TRBV3-2	CASSLSAGGPVRTQYF	TGTGCCAGCAGCCTATCAGCCGGGGGGCCCGTTAGGACGCAGTATTTT
once	-	TRBJ2-5	TRBV24-1	CATSDLQGTQYF	TGTGCCACCAGTGATTTGCAGGGGACCCAGTACTTC
-	-	TRBJ1-2	TRBV3-1/TRBV3-2	CASSQGPSYYGYTF	TGTGCCAGCAGCCAAGGGCCCAGCTACTATGGCTACACCTTC
-	TRBD1	TRBJ1-3	TRBV7-8	CASSFDRAGNTIYF	TGTGCCAGCAGCTTCGACAGGGCCGGAAACACCATATATTTT
-	-	TRBJ2-6	TRBV30	CAWSGANVLTF	TGTGCCTGGTCGGGGGCCAACGTCCTGACTTTC
-	-	TRBJ1-6	TRBV6-6	CASSPLAGPQDNSPLHF	TGTGCCAGCAGTCCACTTGCCGGGCCCCAAGACAATTCACCCCTCCACTTT
-	-	TRBJ2-5	TRBV7-3	CASSLSPQGQETQYF	TGTGCCAGCAGCTTATCCCCCCAGGGACAAGAGACCCAGTACTTC
-	-	TRBJ2-1	TRBV5-8	CASSFGRGPLLDEQFF	TGTGCCAGCAGCTTCGGACGGGGACCCCTTTTGGATGAGCAGTTCTTC
once	-	TRBJ1-3	TRBV2	CASTLSGNTIYF	TGTGCCAGCACTCTTTCTGGAAACACCATATATTTT
few	-	TRBJ1-1	TRBV7-9	CASKLEGGQHTEAFF	TGTGCCAGCAAATTGGAAGGAGGACAGCACACTGAAGCTTTCTTT
-	-	TRBJ1-1	TRBV3-1/TRBV3-2	CASSQEGREAFF	TGTGCCAGCAGCCAAGAAGGGCGAGAGGCTTTCTTT
-	-	TRBJ2-7	TRBV6-5	CASSLKGLGSYEQYF	TGTGCCAGCAGCTTGAAGGGACTTGGTAGCTACGAGCAGTACTTC
-	-	TRBJ1-2	TRBV6-1	CASSDPGRAAGYTF	TGTGCCAGCAGTGACCCCGGCAGGGCGGCTGGCTACACCTTC
-	-	TRBJ1-3	TRBV18	CASCDSSGNTIYF	TGTGCCAGCTGCGACAGCTCTGGAAACACCATATATTTT
-	-	TRBJ1-3	TRBV5-1	CASSLEGSGNTIYF	TGCGCCAGCAGCTTGGAAGGCTCTGGAAACACCATATATTTT
-	-	TRBJ1-3	TRBV7-9	CASRHVQVGFAGNTIYF	TGTGCCAGCAGACACGTGCAGGTGGGTTTCGCGGGAAACACCATATATTTT
once	-	TRBJ2-3	TRBV5-1	CASSLFTDSTDTQYF	TGCGCCAGCAGCTTGTTTACTGATAGCACAGATACGCAGTATTTT
-	TRBD1	TRBJ2-4	TRBV24-1	CATSGFEARGPDRAKNIQYF	TGTGCCACCAGTGGGTTCGAGGCCAGGGGGCCGGATAGGGCCAAAAACATTCAGTACTTC
-	-	TRBJ2-3	TRBV7-8	CASSPSPGADTQYF	TGTGCCAGCAGCCCCTCCCCAGGGGCTGATACGCAGTATTTT
few	TRBD1	TRBJ1-2	TRBV24-1	CATSDLDRAPGYTF	TGTGCCACCAGTGATTTAGACAGGGCCCCTGGCTACACCTTC
-	TRBD1	TRBJ1-5	TRBV30	CAWSRVTGLNQPQHF	TGTGCCTGGAGCCGAGTGACAGGGCTCAATCAGCCCCAGCATTTT
-	-	TRBJ2-3	TRBV5-4	CASSSYESDTQYF	TGTGCCAGCAGCTCGTACGAGTCGGATACGCAGTATTTT
-	-	TRBJ1-6	TRBV7-9	CASSLAGTGGSPLHF	TGTGCCAGCAGCTTAGCCGGGACCGGCGGTTCACCCCTCCACTTT
-	-	TRBJ2-7	TRBV4-1	CASSPREIGNSYEQYF	TGCGCCAGCAGTCCAAGAGAGATCGGCAATTCCTACGAGCAGTACTTC
-	-	TRBJ1-5	TRBV7-8	CASSLDPGASYSNQPQHF	TGTGCCAGCAGCTTAGACCCAGGGGCCTCTTATAGCAATCAGCCCCAGCATTTT
-	-	TRBJ1-2	TRBV6-5	CASSYDEVDGYTF	TGTGCCAGCAGTTACGATGAGGTTGATGGCTACACCTTC
once	TRBD1	TRBJ1-2	TRBV18	CASSPWTGDGYTF	TGTGCCAGCTCACCTTGGACAGGGGATGGCTACACCTTC
-	TRBD2	TRBJ2-3	TRBV18	CASSSAGGPVDTQYF	TGTGCCAGCTCATCTGCGGGGGGGCCTGTAGATACGCAGTATTTT
-	-	TRBJ2-1	TRBV18	CASSPWADLGDEQFF	TGTGCCAGCTCACCGTGGGCGGACTTGGGCGATGAGCAGTTCTTC
-	-	TRBJ2-5	TRBV7-9	CASSLTDGRETQYF	TGTGCCAGCAGCTTAACAGACGGTCGGGAGACCCAGTACTTC
-	-	TRBJ2-3	TRBV2	CASSPTDTQYF	TGTGCCAGCAGCCCCACAGATACGCAGTATTTT
once	-	TRBJ1-1	TRBV7-9	CAVTTVMNTEAFF	TGTGCCGTGACGACAGTTATGAACACTGAAGCTTTCTTT
-	-	TRBJ2-3	TRBV24-1	CATSDPSIGPSFTDTQYF	TGTGCCACCAGTGATCCTAGCATTGGGCCAAGTTTCACAGATACGCAGTATTTT
-	-	TRBJ2-2	TRBV7-3	CATNTRGELFF	TGTGCCACCAACACGAGAGGGGAGCTGTTTTTT